Listed below are T cell receptor beta chains from one sample, sequenced in a study of T cell responses to AZD1222 COVID-19 vaccine. TCRdb keeps only in-frame clones here, not all; method: immunoSEQ multiplex PCR. The sample has tens of thousands of clones; roughly 80% are singletons. The sample was peripheral blood, taken on day 0 of AZD1222 vaccination. Receptors originate from an adult in good health. Both conserved end residues are part of each CDR3. Fields, in order: clone size, V gene, J gene, D gene, CDR3 protein, CDR3 DNA. The D gene is left open where the match is weak. Expanded clones get a size class; other rows say once, few or many, or leave the size out.

once,TRBV4-3,TRBJ1-1,NA,CASSQDRVGGSTEAFF,TGCGCCAGCAGCCAAGATCGGGTAGGGGGGAGCACTGAAGCTTTCTTT
NA,TRBV4-2,TRBJ2-3,TRBD2,CASSQWLAGEAQYF,TGTGCCAGCAGCCAATGGCTAGCGGGAGAAGCGCAGTATTTT
NA,TRBV10-2,TRBJ1-2,NA,CASSESGELNYGYTF,TGCGCCAGCAGTGAGTCAGGGGAACTTAACTATGGCTACACCTTC
NA,TRBV7-9,TRBJ1-6,NA,CASSSPGGLGDSPLHF,TGTGCCAGCAGTTCCCCAGGAGGCCTGGGGGATTCACCCCTCCACTTT
once,TRBV5-1,TRBJ1-1,TRBD1,CASSPSRDRADTEAFF,TGCGCCAGCAGCCCGTCCCGGGACAGGGCTGACACTGAAGCTTTCTTT
NA,TRBV30,TRBJ1-3,NA,CAWNGHISGNTIYF,TGTGCCTGGAATGGACACATCTCTGGAAACACCATATATTTT
NA,TRBV6-5,TRBJ1-1,NA,CASKGVNTEAFF,TGTGCCAGCAAAGGGGTAAACACTGAAGCTTTCTTT
NA,TRBV2,TRBJ2-1,NA,CASSRGADEQFF,TGTGCCAGCAGTCGCGGAGCGGACGAGCAGTTCTTC
NA,TRBV11-1,TRBJ1-1,NA,CASSLDMRRNTEAFF,TGTGCCAGCAGCTTAGATATGCGGCGGAACACTGAAGCTTTCTTT
NA,TRBV9,TRBJ2-5,NA,CASSRNSEMETQYF,TGTGCCAGCTCCCGGAATAGCGAAATGGAGACCCAGTACTTC
NA,TRBV28,TRBJ1-2,TRBD1,CACVTGLGGYGYTF,TGTGCCTGCGTGACAGGGTTGGGGGGGTATGGCTACACCTTC
NA,TRBV18,TRBJ1-1,NA,CASSLRDPRKVTEAFF,TGTGCCAGCTCACTTCGCGACCCCCGAAAGGTTACTGAAGCTTTCTTT
NA,TRBV13,TRBJ2-1,TRBD1,CASSLGGQGAPYNEQFF,TGTGCCAGCAGCTTAGGGGGACAGGGGGCCCCCTACAATGAGCAGTTCTTC
NA,TRBV5-1,TRBJ1-3,NA,CASSLTLSEGTNTIYF,TGCGCCAGCAGCTTAACCCTGTCTGAGGGTACGAACACCATATATTTT
NA,TRBV28,TRBJ1-4,NA,CASTSPAADNEKLFF,TGTGCCAGCACTTCGCCGGCAGCCGATAATGAAAAACTGTTTTTT
NA,TRBV19,TRBJ2-2,NA,CASNTDTYTGELFF,TGTGCCAGTAACACGGATACCTACACCGGGGAGCTGTTTTTT
few,TRBV18,TRBJ1-3,NA,CASSPRLQDTIYF,TGTGCCAGCTCACCACGTTTGCAGGACACCATATATTTT
once,TRBV21-1,TRBJ1-2,NA,CASSPTVISYGYTF,TGTGCCAGCAGCCCAACCGTTATTTCCTATGGCTACACCTTC
NA,TRBV28,TRBJ2-6,NA,CASSPGHSGANVLTF,TGTGCCAGCAGCCCTGGACACTCTGGGGCCAACGTCCTGACTTTC
NA,TRBV7-2,TRBJ2-2,TRBD1,CASRRQGAGELFF,TGTGCCAGCAGGCGACAGGGAGCCGGGGAGCTGTTTTTT
NA,TRBV5-1,TRBJ2-6,NA,CASSFGPSGANVLTF,TGCGCCAGCAGCTTCGGACCCTCTGGGGCCAACGTCCTGACTTTC
NA,TRBV24-1,TRBJ2-1,NA,CATSGGTLQNEQFF,TGTGCCACCAGTGGTGGGACCCTACAGAATGAGCAGTTCTTC
NA,TRBV18,TRBJ1-1,NA,CASSPNLPGTPEAFF,TGTGCCAGCTCACCTAACCTTCCAGGGACACCTGAAGCTTTCTTT
NA,TRBV11-3,TRBJ2-7,NA,CASSLTDGNGEQYF,TGTGCCAGCAGCTTAACCGACGGGAACGGCGAGCAGTACTTC
NA,TRBV4-2,TRBJ1-5,NA,CASSQEVAAIGQPQHF,TGTGCCAGCAGCCAAGAGGTAGCAGCGATAGGGCAGCCCCAGCATTTT
few,TRBV5-1,TRBJ2-3,NA,CASSLAEVADTQYF,TGCGCCAGCAGCTTAGCGGAGGTGGCAGATACGCAGTATTTT
NA,TRBV27,TRBJ1-2,NA,CASSLARNFYGYTF,TGTGCCAGCAGTTTGGCCAGGAACTTCTATGGCTACACCTTC
NA,TRBV29-1,TRBJ2-7,TRBD1,CSVEKGQGKQYF,TGCAGCGTTGAAAAGGGACAGGGGAAGCAGTACTTC
NA,TRBV21-1,TRBJ2-7,NA,CASSKCCLYEQYF,TGTGCCAGCAGCAAATGTTGTCTGTACGAGCAGTACTTC
NA,TRBV5-1,TRBJ1-2,NA,CASSLANPQGMGGYTF,TGCGCCAGCAGCTTGGCCAACCCTCAGGGGATGGGTGGCTACACCTTC
NA,TRBV5-1,TRBJ1-1,TRBD1,CASQMTGRNTEAFF,TGCGCCAGCCAAATGACAGGGCGGAACACTGAAGCTTTCTTT
NA,TRBV19,TRBJ1-5,NA,CASSPHDQPQHF,TGTGCCAGTAGTCCTCACGACCAGCCCCAGCATTTT
few,TRBV2,TRBJ2-6,NA,CASSDSGSGANVLTF,TGTGCCAGCAGTGACTCCGGATCGGGGGCCAACGTCCTGACTTTC
NA,TRBV5-6,TRBJ2-7,TRBD1,CASGDRGTYEQYF,TGTGCCAGCGGGGACAGGGGCACCTACGAGCAGTACTTC
once,TRBV7-9,TRBJ1-3,NA,CASSLAGNTIYF,TGTGCCAGCAGCTTAGCGGGAAACACCATATATTTT
NA,TRBV19,TRBJ2-7,NA,CATGEGHLESSYEQYF,TGTGCCACCGGAGAGGGACACCTTGAATCCTCCTACGAGCAGTACTTC
NA,TRBV9,TRBJ1-3,NA,CASSEEGNSGNTIYF,TGTGCCAGCAGCGAGGAGGGAAACTCTGGAAACACCATATATTTT
once,TRBV23-1,TRBJ1-1,NA,CAPKSSTEAFF,TGCGCTCCGAAGTCCTCCACTGAAGCTTTCTTT
NA,TRBV11-3,TRBJ2-1,TRBD2,CASSLGASGMGEQFF,TGTGCCAGCAGCTTAGGGGCTAGCGGGATGGGTGAGCAGTTCTTC
NA,TRBV4-3,TRBJ2-5,NA,CASSLDRSQETQYF,TGCGCCAGCAGCCTCGACAGATCCCAAGAGACCCAGTACTTC
NA,TRBV19,TRBJ1-5,NA,CASSIWGGGNQPQHF,TGTGCCAGTAGTATATGGGGAGGGGGCAATCAGCCCCAGCATTTT